Reported below is one TCR beta chain. Antigen specificity is unknown. The sample is drawn from a study of T cells expressing NK-cell markers. As for the study in general: Sorted CD3+CD56-NKG2C+, CD3+CD56+NKG2C+ and CD3+CD56+NKG2C- T cells supplied the TCR beta repertoires. Broader study findings: Also leading the CD3+CD56-NKG2C+ fraction in a handful of donors were these clonotypes.

Following a re-call of the 5' RACE reads, TCRdb has one entry per CDR3 protein and lacks DNA. The repertoire table contains hundreds of thousands of distinct CDR3 sequences. The TCR originated in a woman aged 18-70 years in good health. The sequenced sample was blood T cells: a sorted CD56 or NKG2C T cell subset, CD4+ or CD8+ T cells, or bulk PBMC T cells (not recorded which).

This chain's CDR3 is CSASSGRDDEQFF. J is TRBJ2-1 and V is TRBV20-1; TCRdb's assignment of TRBD2 cannot be checked, as there is no DNA. Germline-derived CDR1 and CDR2 are DFQATT and SNEGSKA (reference sequence). This CDR3 is 13 amino acids long.